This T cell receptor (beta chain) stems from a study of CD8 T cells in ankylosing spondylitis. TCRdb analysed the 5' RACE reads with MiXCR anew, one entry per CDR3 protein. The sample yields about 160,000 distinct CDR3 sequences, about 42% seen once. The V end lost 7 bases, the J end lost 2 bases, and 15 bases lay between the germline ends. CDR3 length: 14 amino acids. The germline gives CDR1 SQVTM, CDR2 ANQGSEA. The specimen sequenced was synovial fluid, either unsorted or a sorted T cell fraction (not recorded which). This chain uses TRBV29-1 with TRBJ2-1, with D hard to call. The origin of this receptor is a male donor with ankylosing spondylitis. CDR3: CSALLPSPYNEQFF. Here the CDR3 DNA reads TGCAGCGCCCTCCTACCCTCCCCCTACAATGAGCAGTTCTTC.